This TCR beta chain was recorded in a study of T cell responses to AZD1222 COVID-19 vaccine. As to this clone: What it recognizes is unknown.

The protocol was immunoSEQ multiplex PCR, while the TCRdb copy is restricted to in-frame clones and leaves out a portion. The top ten hold less than 4% of the sample, which has 100,000 to 130,000 clones, approximately 89% seen once. Study outcomes and limitations: Spike-specific TCR repertoires showed rising breadth and depth after two AZD1222 doses.

Germline V gene sequence: CDR1 SGDLS, CDR2 YYNGEE. This CDR3 region has 18 residues. V lost 3 bases to trimming and J lost 1 base; unmatched junction nucleotides: 12. The sample was peripheral blood, taken on day 0 of MenACWY control vaccination. The TCR sequence derives from an adult in good health. The gene calls are TRBV9 and TRBJ2-3; TRBD2 matches 9 bases. The chain's CDR3 is CASSGSGGSLRGTDTQYF. In nucleotides, the CDR3 is TGTGCCAGCAGCGGTAGCGGGGGCTCGCTGAGGGGCACAGATACGCAGTATTTT.